This T cell receptor beta chain was observed in a study of T cell responses to AZD1222 COVID-19 vaccine. Study outcomes and limitations: Just 5 to 7 people given AZD1222 tested seropositive at baseline. Scientists sampled the repertoires only once the peak T cell response had passed. The sample set comprised mostly white British donors with more females, and clonal diversity was possibly underestimated.

Sequencing was performed with immunoSEQ multiplex PCR; in TCRdb, only in-frame clones are kept and a portion is missing. The sample holds about 120,000 clones, more than 85% seen once. This clone has just a few counts. Its antigen is undetermined. Germline CDR1 and CDR2: SGDLS and YYNGEE. CDR3 length equals 19 residues. The junction had 7 bases not matched to a gene; V was cut back by 2 bases and J by 1 base. The rearrangement links TRBV9 to TRBJ2-3; the match to TRBD2 covers 16 bases. The receptor comes from an adult in good health. The material was peripheral blood, obtained on day 0 of AZD1222 vaccination. In nucleotides, the CDR3 is TGTGCCAGCAGCGTTCGGGGACTAGCGGGAGGGCCGCGCACAGATACGCAGTATTTT. Amino acid sequence: CASSVRGLAGGPRTDTQYF.